The present T cell receptor beta chain was sequenced within a study of early T cells in non-severe SARS-CoV-2 infection. In the study overall: Unsorted whole-blood RNA was sequenced in bulk, leaving chains unpaired.

A few counts support this clonotype. TCRdb re-called the 5' RACE reads through MiXCR, storing one row per CDR3 protein. The sample yields about 60,000 distinct CDR3 sequences, 8% to 9.5% seen once. V lost 9 bases, J lost 7 bases, and 17 bases lay in between. The CDR3 length is 14 residues. Germline-derived CDR1 and CDR2 are SGHRS and YFSETQ. The sequenced material came from whole blood. The clonotype was recovered from an adult who was a healthcare worker with PCR-confirmed SARS-CoV-2 infection or an uninfected control (not recorded which). The chain links TRBV5-1 to TRBJ1-6; tentatively, D is TRBD1 (6 bases). The CDR3 DNA is TGCGCCACCCGCCCGGGGACACACAATTCACCCCTCCACTTT. As protein: CATRPGTHNSPLHF.